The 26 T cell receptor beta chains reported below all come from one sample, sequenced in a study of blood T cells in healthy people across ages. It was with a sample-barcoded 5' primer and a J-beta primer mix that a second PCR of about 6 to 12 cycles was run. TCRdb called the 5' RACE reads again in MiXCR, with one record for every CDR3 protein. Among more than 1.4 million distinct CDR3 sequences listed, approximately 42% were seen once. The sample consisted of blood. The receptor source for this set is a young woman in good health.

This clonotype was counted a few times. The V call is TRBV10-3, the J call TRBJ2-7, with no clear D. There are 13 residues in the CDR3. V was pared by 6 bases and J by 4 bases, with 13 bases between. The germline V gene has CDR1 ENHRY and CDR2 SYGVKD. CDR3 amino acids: CAISPRDNYEQYF. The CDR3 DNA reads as TGTGCCATCAGCCCCCGTGACAATTACGAGCAGTACTTC.

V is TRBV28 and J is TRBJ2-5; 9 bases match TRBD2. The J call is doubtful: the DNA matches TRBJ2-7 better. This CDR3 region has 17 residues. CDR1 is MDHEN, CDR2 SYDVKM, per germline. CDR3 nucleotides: TGTGCCAGCGGAATATTCAAGGGGGAGCGGGAGGACGACGAGCAGTACTTC. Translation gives CASGIFKGEREDDEQYF.

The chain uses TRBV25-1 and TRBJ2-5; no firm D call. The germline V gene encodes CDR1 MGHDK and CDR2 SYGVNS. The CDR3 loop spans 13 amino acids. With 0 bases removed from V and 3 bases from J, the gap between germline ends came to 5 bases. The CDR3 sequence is CASSEYWEETQYF. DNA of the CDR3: TGTGCCAGCAGTGAATATTGGGAAGAGACCCAGTACTTC. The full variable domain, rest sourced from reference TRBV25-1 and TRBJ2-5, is EADIYQTPRYLVIGTGKKITLECSQTMGHDKMYWYQQDPGMELHLIHYSYGVNSTEKGDLSSESTVSRIRTEHFPLTLESARPSHTSQYLCASSEYWEETQYFGPGTRLLVL.

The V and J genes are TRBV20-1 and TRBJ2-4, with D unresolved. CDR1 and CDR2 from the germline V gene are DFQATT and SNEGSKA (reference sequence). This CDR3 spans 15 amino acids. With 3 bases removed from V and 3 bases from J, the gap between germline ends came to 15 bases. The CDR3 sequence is CSASLASVGKNIQYF. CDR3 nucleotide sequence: TGCAGTGCTAGCCTCGCCAGTGTGGGCAAAAACATTCAGTACTTC.

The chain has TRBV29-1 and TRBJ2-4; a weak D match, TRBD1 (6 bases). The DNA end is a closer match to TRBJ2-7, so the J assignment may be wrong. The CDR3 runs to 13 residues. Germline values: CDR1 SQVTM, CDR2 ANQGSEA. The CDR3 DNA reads TGCAGCGCATCCCGGGACACGGACTACGAGCAGTACTTC. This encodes CSASRDTDYEQYF.

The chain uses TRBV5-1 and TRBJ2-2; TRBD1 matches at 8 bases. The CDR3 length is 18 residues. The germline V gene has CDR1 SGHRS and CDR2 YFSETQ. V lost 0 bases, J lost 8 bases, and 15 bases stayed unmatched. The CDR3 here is CASSLAGGQGTIKGELFF. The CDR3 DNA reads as TGCGCCAGCAGCTTGGCCGGAGGACAGGGTACAATTAAGGGGGAGCTGTTTTTT. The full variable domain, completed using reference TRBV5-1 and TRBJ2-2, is KAGVTQTPRYLIKTRGQQVTLSCSPISGHRSVSWYQQTPGQGLQFLFEYFSETQRNKGNFPGRFSGRQFSNSRSEMNVSTLELGDSALYLCASSLAGGQGTIKGELFFGEGSRLTVL.

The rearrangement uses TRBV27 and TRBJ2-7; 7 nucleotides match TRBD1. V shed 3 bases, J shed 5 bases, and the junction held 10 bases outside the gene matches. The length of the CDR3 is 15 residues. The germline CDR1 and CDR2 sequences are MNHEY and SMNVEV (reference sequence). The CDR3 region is CASSFRSGGSDEQYF. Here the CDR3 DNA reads TGTGCCAGCAGTTTTAGGTCAGGGGGTAGCGACGAGCAGTACTTC.

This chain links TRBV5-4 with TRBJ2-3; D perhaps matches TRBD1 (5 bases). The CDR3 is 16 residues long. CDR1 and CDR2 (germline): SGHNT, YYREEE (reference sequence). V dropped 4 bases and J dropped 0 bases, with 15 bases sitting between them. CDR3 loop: CASSPQVQGSTDTQYF. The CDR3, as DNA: TGTGCCAGCAGCCCCCAAGTCCAGGGAAGCACAGATACGCAGTATTTT.

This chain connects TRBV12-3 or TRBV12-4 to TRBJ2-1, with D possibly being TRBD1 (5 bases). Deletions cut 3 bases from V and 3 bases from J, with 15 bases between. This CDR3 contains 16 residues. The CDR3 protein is CASSFGRRGDYNEQFF. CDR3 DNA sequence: TGTGCCAGCAGTTTCGGGCGAAGGGGTGACTACAATGAGCAGTTCTTC.

CDR3 region: CASSQHGTSGYNEQYF. For the CDR3, the DNA is TGTGCCAGCAGCCAACACGGGACTAGCGGGTACAATGAGCAGTACTTC. This chain connects TRBV3-1 to TRBJ2-1, with 12 nucleotides matching TRBD2. Matching the DNA end better, TRBJ2-7 makes the J call doubtful. The CDR3 length is 16 residues. Per germline, CDR1 LGHDT and CDR2 YNNKEL (reference sequence).

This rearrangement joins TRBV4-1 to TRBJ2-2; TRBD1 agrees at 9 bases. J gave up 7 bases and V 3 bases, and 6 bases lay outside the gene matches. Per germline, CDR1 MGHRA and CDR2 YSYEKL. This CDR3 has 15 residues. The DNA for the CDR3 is TGCGCCAGCAGCCAGCCGACAGGGGGACACGGGGAGCTGTTTTTT. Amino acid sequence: CASSQPTGGHGELFF.

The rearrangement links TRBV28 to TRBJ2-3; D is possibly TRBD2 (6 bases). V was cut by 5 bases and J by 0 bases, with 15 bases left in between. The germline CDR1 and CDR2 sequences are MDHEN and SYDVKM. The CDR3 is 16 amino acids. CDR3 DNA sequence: TGTGCCAGCAGTCCGGCGGGGCGGCCCAGCACAGATACGCAGTATTTT. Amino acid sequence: CASSPAGRPSTDTQYF.

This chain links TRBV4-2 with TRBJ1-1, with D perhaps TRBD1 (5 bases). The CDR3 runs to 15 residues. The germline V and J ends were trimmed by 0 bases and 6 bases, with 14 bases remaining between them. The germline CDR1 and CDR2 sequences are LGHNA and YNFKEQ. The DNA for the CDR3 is TGTGCCAGCAGCCAAGAGGCGGGCAGGGCACCTGAAGCTTTCTTT. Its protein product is CASSQEAGRAPEAFF.

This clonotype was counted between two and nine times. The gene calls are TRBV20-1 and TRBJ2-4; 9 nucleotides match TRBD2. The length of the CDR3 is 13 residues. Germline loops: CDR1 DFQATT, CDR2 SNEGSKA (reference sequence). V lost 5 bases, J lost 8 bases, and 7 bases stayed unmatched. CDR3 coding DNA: TGCAGTGCTCTAGCGGGGACAAGGGACATTCAGTACTTC. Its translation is CSALAGTRDIQYF.

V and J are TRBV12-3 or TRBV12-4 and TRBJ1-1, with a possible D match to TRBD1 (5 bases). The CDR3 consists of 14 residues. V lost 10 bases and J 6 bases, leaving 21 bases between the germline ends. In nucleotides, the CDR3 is TGTGCCACAAAGTCTGGACATCTTTGGGCTGAAGCTTTCTTT. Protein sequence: CATKSGHLWAEAFF.

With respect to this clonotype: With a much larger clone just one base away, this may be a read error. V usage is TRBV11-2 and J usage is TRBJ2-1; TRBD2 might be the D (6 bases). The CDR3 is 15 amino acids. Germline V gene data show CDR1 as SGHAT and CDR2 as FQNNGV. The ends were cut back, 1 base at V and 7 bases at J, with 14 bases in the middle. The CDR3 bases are TGTGCCAGCAGCTTAGCCGTAGCGGCGCGGAATGAGCAGTTCTTC. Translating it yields CASSLAVAARNEQFF. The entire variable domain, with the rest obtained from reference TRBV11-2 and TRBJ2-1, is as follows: EAGVAQSPRYKIIEKRQSVAFWCNPISGHATLYWYQQILGQGPKLLIQFQNNGVVDDSQLPKDRFSAERLKGVDSTLKIQPAKLEDSAVYLCASSLAVAARNEQFFGPGTRLTVL.

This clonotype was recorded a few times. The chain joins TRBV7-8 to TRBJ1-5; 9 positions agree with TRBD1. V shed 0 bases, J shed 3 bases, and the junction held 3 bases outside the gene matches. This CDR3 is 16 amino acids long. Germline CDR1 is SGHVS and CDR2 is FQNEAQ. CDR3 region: CASSLANRGLNQPQHF. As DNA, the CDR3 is TGTGCCAGCAGCTTAGCGAACAGGGGGCTCAATCAGCCCCAGCATTTT.

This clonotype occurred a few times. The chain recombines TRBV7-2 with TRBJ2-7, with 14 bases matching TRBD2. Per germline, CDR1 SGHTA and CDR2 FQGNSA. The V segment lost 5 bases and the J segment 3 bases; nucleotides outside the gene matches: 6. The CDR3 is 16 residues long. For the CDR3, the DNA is TGTGCCAGCAGCAATAGACTAGCGGGGGGGAACTACGAGCAGTACTTC. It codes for CASSNRLAGGNYEQYF. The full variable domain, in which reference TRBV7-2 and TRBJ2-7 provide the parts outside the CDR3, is GAGVSQSPSNKVTEKGKDVELRCDPISGHTALYWYRQSLGQGLEFLIYFQGNSAPDKSGLPSDRFSAERTGGSVSTLTIQRTQQEDSAVYLCASSNRLAGGNYEQYFGPGTRLTVT.

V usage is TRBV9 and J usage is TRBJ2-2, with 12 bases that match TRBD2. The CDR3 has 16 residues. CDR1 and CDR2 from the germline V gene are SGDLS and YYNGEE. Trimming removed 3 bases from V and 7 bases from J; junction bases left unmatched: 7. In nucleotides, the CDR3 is TGTGCCAGCAGCGATCGACTAGCGGGGGTCCTCGGGGAGCTGTTTTTT. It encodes CASSDRLAGVLGELFF.

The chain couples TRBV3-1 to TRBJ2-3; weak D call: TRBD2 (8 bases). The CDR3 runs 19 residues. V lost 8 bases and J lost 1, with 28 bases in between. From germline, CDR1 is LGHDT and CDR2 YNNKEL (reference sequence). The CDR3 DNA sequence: TGTGCCAGCTCGGGGGGGACAGTTTCTTTTATCCCCCGCACAGATACGCAGTATTTT. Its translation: CASSGGTVSFIPRTDTQYF.

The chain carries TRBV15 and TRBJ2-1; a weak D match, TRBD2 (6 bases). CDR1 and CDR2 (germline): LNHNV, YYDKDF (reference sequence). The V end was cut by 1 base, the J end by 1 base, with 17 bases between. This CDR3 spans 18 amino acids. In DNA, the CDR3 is TGTGCCACCAGCAGAGCCCCCGTAGCGGACCGTTCCTACAATGAGCAGTTCTTC. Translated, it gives CATSRAPVADRSYNEQFF. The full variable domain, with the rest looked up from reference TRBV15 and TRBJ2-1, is DAMVIQNPRYQVTQFGKPVTLSCSQTLNHNVMYWYQQKSSQAPKLLFHYYDKDFNNEADTPDNFQSRRPNTSFCFLDIRSPGLGDTAMYLCATSRAPVADRSYNEQFFGPGTRLTVL.

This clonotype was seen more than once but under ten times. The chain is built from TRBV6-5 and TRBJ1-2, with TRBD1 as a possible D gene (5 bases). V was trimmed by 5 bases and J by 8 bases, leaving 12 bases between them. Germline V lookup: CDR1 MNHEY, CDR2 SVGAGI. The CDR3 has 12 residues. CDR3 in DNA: TGTGCCAGCAGTCCTGGGACGATCGGCTACACCTTC. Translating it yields CASSPGTIGYTF.

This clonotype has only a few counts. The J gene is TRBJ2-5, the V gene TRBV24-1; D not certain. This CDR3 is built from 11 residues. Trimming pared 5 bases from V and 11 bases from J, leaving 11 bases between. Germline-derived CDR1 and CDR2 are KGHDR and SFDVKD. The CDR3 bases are TGTGCCACCAGTGGGTCTACTGAGCAGTACTTC. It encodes CATSGSTEQYF.

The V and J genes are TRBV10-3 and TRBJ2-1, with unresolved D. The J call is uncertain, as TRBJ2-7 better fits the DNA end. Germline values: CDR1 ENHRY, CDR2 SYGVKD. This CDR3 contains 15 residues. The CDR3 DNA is TGTGCCATCAGTGAAGACGGCCAGTCCTACAATGAGCAGTACTTC. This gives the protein CAISEDGQSYNEQYF.

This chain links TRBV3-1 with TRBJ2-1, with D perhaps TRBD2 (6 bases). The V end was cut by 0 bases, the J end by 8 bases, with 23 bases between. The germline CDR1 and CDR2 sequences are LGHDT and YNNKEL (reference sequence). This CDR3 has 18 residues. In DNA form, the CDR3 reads TGTGCCAGCAGCCAAGATCAAAGAATCGGAGGGCCTACCCATGAGCAGTTCTTC. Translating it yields CASSQDQRIGGPTHEQFF.

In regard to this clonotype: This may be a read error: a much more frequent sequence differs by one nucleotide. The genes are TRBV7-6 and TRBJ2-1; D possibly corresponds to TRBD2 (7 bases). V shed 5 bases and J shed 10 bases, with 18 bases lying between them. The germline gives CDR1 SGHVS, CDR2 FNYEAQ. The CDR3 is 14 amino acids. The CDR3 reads CASSVGEGGGEQFF. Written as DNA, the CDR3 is TGTGCCAGCAGCGTAGGGGAGGGGGGGGGCGAGCAGTTCTTC.